A single sample gave rise to the 29 T cell receptor beta chains below, sequenced in a study of post-analysis software for immune sequencing data (dated by TCRdb to 2015 to 2017). The paper as a whole reports these results and caveats: Roughly 5 TRBV segments, including TRBV5-6, TRBV5-1 and TRBV20-1, were significantly more frequent in patients than controls.

Library preparation employed PCR. The instrument was an Illumina HiSeq 2500. To reduce PCR and sequencing biases, unique molecular identifiers were incorporated into the TCR beta cDNA libraries. Through fastp at Q25 and MiXCR, TCRdb rebuilt clones from the public reads, retaining in-frame beta chains. Rows are combined by CDR3 protein, so each entry shows the most common genes and DNA. For this sample the table gives fewer than 850,000 distinct CDR3 sequences, of which 25% to 30% were detected only once. The top ten clonotypes cover approximately 0.6% of the sample. Their cognate antigens are unknown. The source material was blood. The receptors were sampled from a girl aged 5-17 years with multiple sclerosis.

This clonotype was counted between two and nine times. The chain recombines TRBV6-5 with TRBJ1-1; D gene uncertain. The CDR3 length is 13 residues. V dropped 0 bases and J dropped 0 bases, with 2 bases sitting between them. Germline loops: CDR1 MNHEY, CDR2 SVGAGI. In nucleotides, the CDR3 is TGTGCCAGCAGTTACTCGATGAACACTGAAGCTTTCTTT. It encodes CASSYSMNTEAFF.

The chain is built from TRBV4-1 and TRBJ1-5; no definite D call. Trimming cost V 1 base and J 2 bases, with 15 bases left between them. The CDR3 is 17 amino acids. Germline CDR1 reads MGHRA; CDR2 reads YSYEKL. The CDR3 spells CASSQGDGKKGNQPQHF. The CDR3 nucleotides read TGCGCCAGCAGCCAAGGTGACGGGAAGAAAGGCAATCAGCCCCAGCATTTT.

The chain employs TRBV19 and TRBJ2-3; D uncertain. Trimming left V 7 bases short and J 6 bases short, with 11 bases between. The CDR3 runs to 12 residues. CDR1 and CDR2 (germline): LNHDA, SQIVND (reference sequence). CDR3 in amino acids: CASKSRADTQYF. CDR3 bases: TGTGCCAGTAAATCTAGGGCGGATACGCAGTATTTT.

This chain connects TRBV20-1 to TRBJ1-5; D is possibly TRBD1 (5 bases). Germline CDR1 is DFQATT and CDR2 is SNEGSKA (reference sequence). This CDR3 spans 18 amino acids. V gave up 0 bases and J gave up 9 bases, with 27 bases separating them. The CDR3 loop reads CSAREPPRSVGDGAPQHF. The CDR3 nucleotides read TGCAGTGCTAGAGAGCCCCCCAGGTCCGTTGGGGACGGTGCGCCCCAGCATTTT.

This clonotype showed up just a few times. The CDR3 protein is CASSRMRDTQYF. The CDR3 DNA reads TGTGCCAGCAGTCGGATGCGGGATACGCAGTATTTT. The rearrangement joins TRBV28 to TRBJ2-3; D call uncertain. Deletions cut 5 bases from V and 6 bases from J, with 9 bases between. From germline, CDR1 is MDHEN and CDR2 SYDVKM. The CDR3 extends over 12 amino acids.

This clonotype was found many times. The chain links TRBV5-5 to TRBJ2-1; D unclear. Germline CDR1 SGHKS, CDR2 YYEKEE (reference sequence). V lost 2 bases and J 8 bases, leaving 8 bases between the germline ends. The CDR3 spans 12 residues. CDR3 bases: TGTGCCAGCAGCTTCCTGGGGTATGAGCAGTTCTTC. Translated: CASSFLGYEQFF. Full variable domain (remainder filled in from reference TRBV5-5 and TRBJ2-1): DAGVTQSPTHLIKTRGQQVTLRCSPISGHKSVSWYQQVLGQGPQFIFQYYEKEERGRGNFPDRFSARQFPNYSSELNVNALLLGDSALYLCASSFLGYEQFFGPGTRLTVL.

This clonotype was found a few times. V usage is TRBV29-1 and J usage is TRBJ2-3; D gene uncertain. V lost 3 bases to trimming and J lost 14 bases, with 6 bases between them. Germline loops: CDR1 SQVTM, CDR2 ANQGSEA. This CDR3 region has 8 residues. CDR3 protein: CSVDSGYF. The CDR3 region has the DNA TGCAGCGTTGATTCCGGGTATTTT.

CDR3 sequence: CASSFITGGVNTQYF. DNA for the CDR3: TGTGCCAGCAGTTTTATCACAGGGGGCGTGAATACGCAGTATTTT. The V call is TRBV27, the J call TRBJ2-3; 9 nucleotides line up with TRBD1. J gave up 7 bases and V 3 bases, and 8 bases lay outside the gene matches. Germline loops: CDR1 MNHEY, CDR2 SMNVEV (reference sequence). This CDR3 region has 15 residues.

The chain combines TRBV12-3 or TRBV12-4 with TRBJ2-7; D might be TRBD1 or TRBD2, each matching 7 bases. Trimming pared 5 bases from V and 3 bases from J, leaving 20 bases between. The CDR3 runs 16 residues. Written as DNA, the CDR3 is TGTGCCAGCAGTAACCCCAGGGGGGGGGCCCTCTACGAGCAGTACTTC. Its protein is CASSNPRGGALYEQYF.

This clonotype was found a few times. This chain connects TRBV7-7 to TRBJ2-1; 9 nucleotides line up with TRBD1. This CDR3 is 15 amino acids long. After removal of 5 bases from V and 5 bases from J, the junction contained 7 bases not matched to a gene. The germline CDR1 and CDR2 sequences are SSHAT and FNYEAQ (reference sequence). CDR3 bases: TGTGCCAGCAGCCAACCGGGACAGGGAAACAATGAGCAGTTCTTC. Amino acids: CASSQPGQGNNEQFF. Drawing the rest from reference TRBV7-7 and TRBJ2-1, the complete variable domain is GAGVSQSPRYKVTKRGQDVTLRCDPISSHATLYWYQQALGQGPEFLTYFNYEAQPDKSGLPSDRFSAERPEGSISTLTIQRTEQRDSAMYRCASSQPGQGNNEQFFGPGTRLTVL.

The V gene is TRBV12-3 or TRBV12-4, the J gene TRBJ2-5; TRBD2 aligns across 7 bases. CDR3 size: 13 residues. The junction had 12 bases not matched to a gene; V was cut back by 6 bases and J by 11 bases. This chain's CDR3 is CASSRGESTEQYF. CDR3 DNA sequence: TGTGCCAGCAGCCGGGGGGAGAGTACTGAGCAGTACTTC.

The sample holds one count of this clonotype. This likely comes from a read error, as the CDR3 has no conserved phenylalanine or tryptophan at its end. The chain employs TRBV10-3 and TRBJ2-1; TRBD1 matches 9 bases. Germline-derived CDR1 and CDR2 are ENHRY and SYGVKD. The CDR3 contains 15 residues. J gave up 6 bases and V 7 bases, and 10 bases lay outside the gene matches. CDR3 in amino acids: CAINQGQGGSNEQFL. The CDR3 DNA reads as TGTGCCATCAACCAGGGACAGGGAGGGAGCAATGAGCAGTTCCTC.

This clonotype was found a few times. The chain employs TRBV29-1 and TRBJ1-2, with D possibly matching TRBD1 (6 bases). Trimming stripped 0 bases from V and 2 bases from J, with 10 bases between. The CDR3 has 14 residues. Germline V gives CDR1 SQVTM, CDR2 ANQGSEA. CDR3 loop: CSVEDDGQNYGYTF. CDR3 sequence (DNA): TGCAGCGTTGAAGATGACGGACAGAACTATGGCTACACCTTC.

The chain is built from TRBV5-1 and TRBJ2-3; D is possibly TRBD1 (5 bases). V lost 6 bases and J 3 bases, leaving 14 bases between the germline ends. The CDR3 is 14 amino acids. The germline gives CDR1 SGHRS, CDR2 YFSETQ. The CDR3 is CASTLWGSTDTQYF. As DNA, the CDR3 is TGCGCCAGCACCCTCTGGGGCTCGACAGATACGCAGTATTTT.

V usage is TRBV7-2 and J usage is TRBJ2-2; 7 bases are shared with TRBD1. The CDR3 length is 16 residues. Trimming cost V 0 bases and J 2 bases; bases outside gene matches: 3. Looked up from germline, CDR1 is SGHTA and CDR2 is FQGNSA. DNA for the CDR3: TGTGCCAGCAGCTTAGCCGGACAGGCCAACACCGGGGAGCTGTTTTTT. Protein product: CASSLAGQANTGELFF.

This clonotype was seen more than once but under ten times. V gene TRBV9 combines with J gene TRBJ1-5; TRBD1 matches at 10 bases. The trim removed 2 bases at V and 6 bases at J, leaving 5 bases unmatched. The germline CDR1 and CDR2 sequences are SGDLS and YYNGEE. The CDR3 loop spans 15 amino acids. CDR3: CASSVGQGMGQPQHF. The CDR3 coding sequence is TGTGCCAGCAGCGTGGGACAGGGGATGGGTCAGCCCCAGCATTTT. The full variable domain, rest sourced from reference TRBV9 and TRBJ1-5, is DSGVTQTPKHLITATGQRVTLRCSPRSGDLSVYWYQQSLDQGLQFLIQYYNGEERAKGNILERFSAQQFPDLHSELNLSSLELGDSALYFCASSVGQGMGQPQHFGDGTRLSIL.

DNA for the CDR3: TGTGCCACCAGTGACCTTCTGACCCCAGATACGCAGTATTTT. Protein sequence: CATSDLLTPDTQYF. This chain connects TRBV24-1 to TRBJ2-3; no clear D. Trimming pared 4 bases from V and 4 bases from J, leaving 11 bases between. This CDR3 region has 14 residues. Germline V gives CDR1 KGHDR, CDR2 SFDVKD.

This chain joins TRBV19 and TRBJ2-6; no clear D. The length of the CDR3 is 17 residues. The germline V gene has CDR1 LNHDA and CDR2 SQIVND (reference sequence). V dropped 4 bases and J dropped 1 base, with 14 bases sitting between them. DNA of the CDR3: TGTGCCAGTAGTACGGCACATATCGCTTCTGGGGCCAACGTCCTGACTTTC. Protein: CASSTAHIASGANVLTF.

The chain couples TRBV4-3 to TRBJ1-5, with D perhaps matching TRBD1 (6 bases). The CDR3 sequence is 15 residues long. Germline-derived CDR1 and CDR2 are LGHNA and YSLEER. V gave up 0 bases and J gave up 3 bases, with 9 bases separating them. The CDR3, as DNA: TGCGCCAGCAGCCAAGAGGGGGCTACCAATCAGCCCCAGCATTTT. Its protein product is CASSQEGATNQPQHF.

This clonotype was seen only a few times. The chain recombines TRBV29-1 with TRBJ2-3, with D possibly TRBD2 on 5 matching bases. Trimming took 7 bases from V and 6 from J, leaving 11 bases between them. This CDR3 region has 11 residues. Per germline, CDR1 SQVTM and CDR2 ANQGSEA. The DNA for the CDR3 is TGCAGCGGGTCCCGGGGTGATACGCAGTATTTT. Translation: CSGSRGDTQYF.

This clonotype was observed a handful of times. The chain recombines TRBV6-5 with TRBJ1-6; tentative D call: TRBD1 (5 bases). From germline, CDR1 is MNHEY and CDR2 SVGAGI. This CDR3 has 15 residues. V was cut by 7 bases and J by 4 bases, with 14 bases left in between. CDR3 amino acids: CASTEGRGYNSPLHF. DNA of the CDR3: TGTGCCAGCACTGAGGGACGGGGTTATAATTCACCCCTCCACTTT.

This clonotype was found once. A single base separates this from a much larger clone, so it may be a read error. The rearrangement uses TRBV10-3 and TRBJ2-7, with D perhaps matching TRBD1 or TRBD2 (5 bases each). The length of the CDR3 is 15 residues. Trimming removed 0 bases from V and 6 bases from J, with 15 bases in between. Germline CDR1 reads ENHRY; CDR2 reads SYGVKD. CDR3 region: CAISESGTANCEQYF. CDR3 nucleotide sequence: TGTGCCATCAGTGAGTCCGGGACGGCGAACTGCGAGCAGTACTTC.

The chain carries TRBV27 and TRBJ1-2; D remains ambiguous. The germline V gene encodes CDR1 MNHEY and CDR2 SMNVEV (reference sequence). This CDR3 has 13 residues. Trimming stripped 4 bases from V and 4 bases from J, with 10 bases between. CDR3: CASSSTSVYGYTF. In DNA, the CDR3 is TGTGCCAGCAGTTCAACCTCAGTCTATGGCTACACCTTC.

This clonotype showed up just a few times. The V and J genes are TRBV20-1 and TRBJ2-7; D gene uncertain. Germline assignment: CDR1 DFQATT and CDR2 SNEGSKA (reference sequence). The ends were cut back, 2 bases at V and 5 bases at J, with 13 bases in the middle. The CDR3 totals 13 residues. This CDR3 reads CSARSPALHEQYF. In nucleotides, the CDR3 is TGCAGTGCTAGAAGTCCGGCACTCCACGAGCAGTACTTC.

The rearrangement uses TRBV10-3 and TRBJ2-1, with a weak D call TRBD2 (5 bases). Trimming cost V 6 bases and J 5 bases, with 14 bases left between them. The germline gives CDR1 ENHRY, CDR2 SYGVKD. This CDR3 comprises 14 residues. The chain's CDR3 is CAIRHSPADNEQFF. The CDR3 DNA reads TGTGCCATCAGACACTCACCAGCGGACAATGAGCAGTTCTTC.

This clonotype was seen more than once but under ten times. This chain uses TRBV29-1 with TRBJ2-1, with 7 bases fitting TRBD1. This CDR3 comprises 15 residues. J was trimmed by 5 bases and V by 8 bases; bases with no gene match: 15. Germline CDR1 reads SQVTM; CDR2 reads ANQGSEA. The DNA of the CDR3 is TGCAGCTCGGAATCCGGGACAGTGTATAACAATGAGCAGTTCTTC. Residues: CSSESGTVYNNEQFF.

V is TRBV7-8 and J is TRBJ1-1; 7 bases align to TRBD1. There are 16 residues in the CDR3. After removal of 2 bases from V and 5 bases from J, the junction contained 11 bases not matched to a gene. CDR1 and CDR2 from the germline V gene are SGHVS and FQNEAQ. CDR3 DNA sequence: TGTGCCAGCAGCTTACTGCAGGGGGAATTTAGTACTGAAGCTTTCTTT. It translates to CASSLLQGEFSTEAFF.

This clonotype was counted between two and nine times. The chain couples TRBV20-1 to TRBJ2-1, with D possibly being TRBD2 (6 bases). This CDR3 contains 15 residues. V shed 0 bases and J shed 3 bases, with 12 bases lying between them. In germline, CDR1 is DFQATT, CDR2 SNEGSKA (reference sequence). As DNA, the CDR3 is TGCAGTGCTAGAGAGCGGGGTTCACTCTACAATGAGCAGTTCTTC. Amino acids: CSARERGSLYNEQFF.

V and J are TRBV7-2 and TRBJ2-5, with D tentatively TRBD2 (6 bases). V lost 2 bases to trimming and J lost 11 bases, with 24 bases between them. This CDR3 contains 16 residues. Germline values: CDR1 SGHTA, CDR2 FQGNSA. CDR3 coding DNA: TGTGCCAGCAGCTTAATTAGCGGAGGGGATGCGAATGAGCAGTACTTC. It translates to CASSLISGGDANEQYF.